The 20 T cell receptor beta chains below were found in one sample sequenced in a study of beta chain features in type 1 diabetes. The study's findings and limits: A moderate, significant TCRB CDR3 shortening appeared in type 1 diabetes across four CD4+ subsets.

Of the isolated RNA, all was reverse transcribed, and so the sequenced material was expressed TCRB transcripts. Assay: immunoSEQ multiplex PCR; the TCRdb copy retains only in-frame clones and omits some. The sample shows 400,000 or so clones, over 10% of them seen only once. These TCRs' antigens remain unknown. Sequencing was performed on naive CD4+ T cells from blood. All receptors come from a woman aged 18 to 35 with type 1 diabetes.

The genes are TRBV10-3 and TRBJ2-1; TRBD2 aligns across 9 bases. CDR3 length: 15 residues. Germline V gives CDR1 ENHRY, CDR2 SYGVKD. V trimming: 5 bases; J trimming: 4 bases; junction bases outside the gene matches: 6. The DNA of the CDR3 is TGTGCCATCAGTACCGGGCTAGCGGGATACAATGAGCAGTTCTTC. Translated: CAISTGLAGYNEQFF.

The genes are TRBV28 and TRBJ2-7; a possible D gene is TRBD1 (7 bases). Looked up from germline, CDR1 is MDHEN and CDR2 is SYDVKM. The CDR3 runs to 15 residues. V lost 3 bases, J lost 8 bases, and 20 bases lay in between. CDR3 nucleotides: TGTGCCAGCAGTTTGGGCCAGGGGGGCTCCTCACAGCAGTACTTC. It translates to CASSLGQGGSSQQYF.

In its sample, this clone was seen a few times. CDR3 residues: CAWSVPTLGGYGYTF. The CDR3 DNA is TGTGCCTGGAGTGTTCCCACCCTAGGTGGATATGGCTACACCTTC. The chain combines TRBV30 with TRBJ1-2; unclear D gene. The CDR3 is 15 amino acids. V was clipped by 0 bases and J by 5 bases, with 16 bases between them. The germline CDR1 and CDR2 sequences are GTSNPN and SVGIG (reference sequence).

This clone came up a few times. This chain uses TRBV4-3 with TRBJ1-2, with a possible D match to TRBD1 (5 bases). This CDR3 contains 12 residues. Germline loops: CDR1 LGHNA, CDR2 YSLEER. Trimming removed 8 bases at V and 4 bases at J, with 11 bases between. The CDR3 sequence: CASSQGFYGYTF. The CDR3 nucleotides read TGCGCCAGCTCTCAGGGATTCTATGGCTACACCTTC.

V and J are TRBV2 and TRBJ2-5; 7 nucleotides line up with TRBD1. CDR1 SNHLY and CDR2 FYNNEI come from the germline V gene. The V segment lost 8 bases and the J segment 5 bases; nucleotides outside the gene matches: 5. The CDR3 is made up of 12 amino acids. The DNA of the CDR3 is TGTGCCAGCCATGTCAGGGGGGAGACCCAGTACTTC. It yields the protein CASHVRGETQYF.

This clone was counted only a few times. The rearrangement uses TRBV15 and TRBJ1-1; the D is unclear. The length of the CDR3 is 13 residues. Germline CDR1 and CDR2: LNHNV and YYDKDF (reference sequence). The V and J ends lost 3 bases and 7 bases respectively, with 12 bases between them. The CDR3 DNA reads as TGTGCCACCAGCAGTGGGCAGTTTAGTGAAGCTTTCTTT. Residues: CATSSGQFSEAFF.

The V and J genes are TRBV9 and TRBJ2-1; TRBD2 might be the D (5 bases). This CDR3 has 15 residues. V gave up 4 bases and J gave up 6 bases, with 17 bases separating them. Germline-derived CDR1 and CDR2 are SGDLS and YYNGEE. In nucleotides, the CDR3 is TGTGCCAGCAGCTCCCAAGGGAGATCGTCCAATGAGCAGTTCTTC. Amino acid sequence: CASSSQGRSSNEQFF.

CDR3 in amino acids: CATSTTGSSVNEQYF. The CDR3 DNA follows: TGTGCCACCAGCACCACAGGATCGTCGGTAAACGAGCAGTACTTC. The chain combines TRBV15 with TRBJ2-7, with D possibly TRBD1 on 5 matching bases. CDR3 length: 15 residues. V was trimmed by 4 bases and J by 5 bases, leaving 18 bases between them. Looked up from germline, CDR1 is LNHNV and CDR2 is YYDKDF (reference sequence).

The chain uses TRBV7-9 and TRBJ2-3, with D unresolved. The CDR3 spans 12 residues. V lost 5 bases and J 4 bases, leaving 7 bases between the germline ends. Germline V gene data show CDR1 as SEHNR and CDR2 as FQNEAQ (reference sequence). The CDR3 region is CASSRTSDTQYF. In DNA form, the CDR3 reads TGTGCCAGCAGCCGAACTTCAGATACGCAGTATTTT.

V usage is TRBV4-2 and J usage is TRBJ2-1; 8 bases map to TRBD2. CDR1 is LGHNA, CDR2 YNFKEQ, per germline. The V segment lost 2 bases and the J segment 9 bases; nucleotides outside the gene matches: 9. This CDR3 comprises 15 residues. The CDR3 DNA is TGTGCCAGCAGCCAACCAGGAGCGGGAGTCGGTGAGCAGTTCTTC. This gives the protein CASSQPGAGVGEQFF.

The chain combines TRBV11-3 with TRBJ2-1, with D possibly being TRBD1 (5 bases). Germline V gene lookup returns CDR1 SGHNT and CDR2 YENEEA. The CDR3 extends over 12 amino acids. Trimming took 5 bases from V and 5 from J, leaving 7 bases between them. The CDR3, as DNA: TGTGCCAGCAGCCAACAGGACAATGAGCAGTTCTTC. This encodes CASSQQDNEQFF.

The rearrangement uses TRBV11-2 and TRBJ2-5; D gene ambiguous. In germline, CDR1 is SGHAT, CDR2 FQNNGV. Trimming pared 7 bases from V and 0 bases from J, leaving 9 bases between. The CDR3 length is 13 residues. CDR3 bases: TGTGCCAGCACGAGAGAGAACCAAGAGACCCAGTACTTC. It encodes CASTRENQETQYF. The full variable domain, with the rest looked up from reference TRBV11-2 and TRBJ2-5, is EAGVAQSPRYKIIEKRQSVAFWCNPISGHATLYWYQQILGQGPKLLIQFQNNGVVDDSQLPKDRFSAERLKGVDSTLKIQPAKLEDSAVYLCASTRENQETQYFGPGTRLLVL.

The chain employs TRBV5-1 and TRBJ2-7; TRBD2 is a possible D gene (6 bases). Looked up from germline, CDR1 is SGHRS and CDR2 is YFSETQ. With 4 bases removed from V and 4 bases from J, the gap between germline ends came to 12 bases. This CDR3 has 13 amino acids. CDR3 coding DNA: TGCGCCAGCAGCCCCTTAGCGGAATACGAGCAGTACTTC. Translated, it gives CASSPLAEYEQYF.

The chain has TRBV6-5 and TRBJ1-1; unclear D gene. Trimming pared 4 bases from V and 1 base from J, leaving 4 bases between. Germline assignment: CDR1 MNHEY and CDR2 SVGAGI. This CDR3 is built from 12 residues. CDR3 sequence: CASSWQNTEAFF. The CDR3 DNA follows: TGTGCCAGCAGTTGGCAGAACACTGAAGCTTTCTTT.

The chain recombines TRBV29-1 with TRBJ1-1; no firm D call. The CDR3 sequence is 10 residues long. The germline V gene has CDR1 SQVTM and CDR2 ANQGSEA. V lost 7 bases to trimming and J lost 5 bases, with 8 bases between them. Written as DNA, the CDR3 is TGCAGCGGTGGGGAGACTGAAGCTTTCTTT. This codes for CSGGETEAFF.

V gene TRBV28 combines with J gene TRBJ1-4; perhaps TRBD1 as D (6 bases). Germline-derived CDR1 and CDR2 are MDHEN and SYDVKM. The CDR3 is made up of 13 amino acids. The V and J ends lost 2 bases and 10 bases respectively, with 11 bases between them. In DNA form, the CDR3 reads TGTGCCAGCAGTTTACTCGGCAGGGGAAAACTGTTTTTT. Its translation: CASSLLGRGKLFF.

The rearrangement uses TRBV30 and TRBJ2-1; TRBD2 aligns across 14 bases. Germline CDR1 GTSNPN, CDR2 SVGIG (reference sequence). The CDR3 is 16 amino acids. The J segment lost 8 bases and the V segment lost 0 bases, leaving 6 bases of the junction unmatched. This CDR3 is CAWSVRGLAGVYEQFF. CDR3 in DNA: TGTGCCTGGAGTGTACGGGGACTAGCGGGAGTATATGAGCAGTTCTTC.

The V call is TRBV10-3, the J call TRBJ2-1; D ambiguous. Trimming shortened V by 3 bases and J by 5 bases, and 5 bases separated the two germline ends. Germline CDR1 is ENHRY and CDR2 is SYGVKD. The CDR3 sequence is 12 residues long. The CDR3 region is CAISDLNNEQFF. In DNA form, the CDR3 reads TGTGCCATCAGTGACCTTAACAATGAGCAGTTCTTC.

The chain carries TRBV28 and TRBJ2-7, with D maybe TRBD2 (6 bases). Germline V lookup: CDR1 MDHEN, CDR2 SYDVKM. V was shortened by 7 bases and J by 0 bases, with 10 bases between the two germline ends. The CDR3 is 13 amino acids. CDR3: CASTTGVSYEQYF. In DNA, the CDR3 is TGTGCCAGCACAACGGGAGTCTCCTACGAGCAGTACTTC.

This clone was counted only a few times. The chain couples TRBV7-2 to TRBJ2-5, with D perhaps matching TRBD1 (5 bases). The CDR3 spans 13 residues. Trimming removed 5 bases from V and 4 bases from J, with 11 bases in between. Germline-derived CDR1 and CDR2 are SGHTA and FQGNSA. The CDR3 sequence: CASSAGLSETQYF. As DNA, the CDR3 is TGTGCCAGCAGCGCAGGGTTATCAGAGACCCAGTACTTC.